A selection of T cell receptor beta chains follows, all from one sample in a study of response to subunit inactivated influenza vaccine. In TCRdb, the RT-PCR reads were re-called with MiXCR into one record per CDR3 protein. Of about 700,000 distinct CDR3 sequences in the sample, approximately 15% are singletons; the top ten hold around 7%. Sequenced here: PBMCs from blood, sampled 14 days before vaccination. These receptors were obtained from a man aged 45-65 years who received an inactivated influenza vaccine. CDR3s include the opening cysteine and the closing phenylalanine or tryptophan. Each record gives: CDR3 DNA, CDR3 protein, V gene, clone size, J gene, D gene. A D gene is named only where the DNA matches it firmly. Expanded clones are given a class, and other clones once, few, many or no size at all.

TGTGCCAGCAGCTCAGGGTTCGGGGAAGAGACCCAGTACTTC	CASSSGFGEETQYF	TRBV7-9	.	TRBJ2-5	.
TGTGCCAGCAGCCATTCCCTAACTAGCGGGATATGGGAGCAGTTCTTC	CASSHSLTSGIWEQFF	TRBV14	once	TRBJ2-1	TRBD2
TGCGCCAGCAGCTTGGGACAGGGATTTACCGGGGAGCTGTTTTTT	CASSLGQGFTGELFF	TRBV5-1	few	TRBJ2-2	TRBD1
TGTGCCAGCAGCCAAGATTGGCGGGGAAGAGAGACCCAGTACTTC	CASSQDWRGRETQYF	TRBV3-1	few	TRBJ2-5	.
TGTGCCAGCAGTTACCTCAGGGGAAACCCTTACATTGATGAGCAGTTCTTC	CASSYLRGNPYIDEQFF	TRBV6-2/TRBV6-3	few	TRBJ2-1	.
TGTGCCAGCAGCCAAGTACGGGAAAAACTGTTTTTT	CASSQVREKLFF	TRBV3-1	many	TRBJ1-4	.
TGTGCCAGCAGCCATCGGGCCCACTGGGGCACTGAAGCTTTCTTT	CASSHRAHWGTEAFF	TRBV3-1	few	TRBJ1-1	.
TGCGCCAGCAGCCCGTGGAATCGTGCTAGCACAGATACGCAGTATTTT	CASSPWNRASTDTQYF	TRBV5-1	many	TRBJ2-3	.
TGCAGCGTTGAAGTCGGGTCGCGGGGTTTCACAGATACGCAGTATTTT	CSVEVGSRGFTDTQYF	TRBV29-1	.	TRBJ2-3	.
TGTGCCATGGCCCCAGGGCCCCTCTCCTACAATGAGCAGTTCTTC	CAMAPGPLSYNEQFF	TRBV10-3	.	TRBJ2-1	.
TGTGCCAGCAGGGGCTCCGGGACAGGGGGCACCGGGGAGCTGTTTTTT	CASRGSGTGGTGELFF	TRBV4-2	.	TRBJ2-2	TRBD1
TGTGCCAGCAGCCAAAACTCCGGGACAGGGGGTCTTTTT	CASSQNSGTGGLF	TRBV14	.	TRBJ2-3	TRBD1
TGCAGTGCTAGCGGGGCAGGAGGCCAAGAGACCCAGTACTTC	CSASGAGGQETQYF	TRBV20-1	.	TRBJ2-5	.
TGTGCCAGCAGTCCTTCGACTAGCGGGGGCACAGATACGCAGTATTTT	CASSPSTSGGTDTQYF	TRBV28	.	TRBJ2-3	TRBD2
TGTGCCAGCAGCTCCAACAAGAACTATGGCTACACCTTC	CASSSNKNYGYTF	TRBV5-5	.	TRBJ1-2	.
TGTGCCAGCAGCGTAGTAGGGACCTACAATGAGCAGTTCTTC	CASSVVGTYNEQFF	TRBV9	many	TRBJ2-1	.
TGTGCCAGCAGGGGAGCGGGAACCTCCTACAATGAGCAGTTCTTC	CASRGAGTSYNEQFF	TRBV2	.	TRBJ2-1	TRBD2
TGTGCCAGCAGTCCAAATGACAGGTACAATGAGCAGTTCTTC	CASSPNDRYNEQFF	TRBV27	.	TRBJ2-1	.
TGCAGTGCTGCAAGCGGAGCGGGAGGGGCCTACGAGCAGTACTTC	CSAASGAGGAYEQYF	TRBV20-1	few	TRBJ2-7	TRBD2
TGTGCCAGCAGTTACGGGGACTTAAGGGTCACAGATACGCAGTATTTT	CASSYGDLRVTDTQYF	TRBV6-2/TRBV6-3	few	TRBJ2-3	.
TGTGCCATCAGTGAGTCGTGGGAGCAGTACTTC	CAISESWEQYF	TRBV10-3	few	TRBJ2-7	.
TGTGCCAGCAGCGAACAGGGGAACGCAGATACGCAGTATTTT	CASSEQGNADTQYF	TRBV6-2/TRBV6-3	.	TRBJ2-3	TRBD1
TGCAGTGCGACAAAACCGGACGTAGTAGATTACTATGGCTACACCTTC	CSATKPDVVDYYGYTF	TRBV20-1	few	TRBJ1-2	.
TGTGCCATCGCCCTGGGAGGGGGCGGAACCAATGAGCAGTTCTTC	CAIALGGGGTNEQFF	TRBV10-3	.	TRBJ2-1	.
TGCAGTGCCCCCAGGGGGGGGCTGACTGAAGCTTTCTTT	CSAPRGGLTEAFF	TRBV20-1	.	TRBJ1-1	TRBD1
TGTGCCAGCAGTCCCTCGCCGGGACTACTGGCCTACAATGAGCAGTTCTTC	CASSPSPGLLAYNEQFF	TRBV12-3/TRBV12-4	.	TRBJ2-1	TRBD2
TGCAGTGCTGGGGACAGTAGGGGGTGGGCGCAGTATTTT	CSAGDSRGWAQYF	TRBV20-1	.	TRBJ2-3	TRBD1
TGTGCCAGCAGTAGGGAGCTAGCGGGGGGGCTAAAGACCCAGTACTTC	CASSRELAGGLKTQYF	TRBV6-1	few	TRBJ2-5	TRBD2
TGTGCCAGCAGTTACTCCAGGGTAGCCAAAAACATTCAGTACTTC	CASSYSRVAKNIQYF	TRBV6-5	.	TRBJ2-4	.
TGCAGTGCTATAGGGACTAGCGGGATTAGCACAGATACGCAGTATTTT	CSAIGTSGISTDTQYF	TRBV20-1	.	TRBJ2-3	TRBD2
TGCGCCAGCAGCCAAGTGCTTACCGCCCGGGAGAAGACCCAGTACTTC	CASSQVLTAREKTQYF	TRBV4-3	few	TRBJ2-5	.
TGCGCCAGCAGCTTGTCTCCAGGGGCGATCGATTCACCCCTCCACTTT	CASSLSPGAIDSPLHF	TRBV5-1	many	TRBJ1-6	.
TGCGCCAGCTCCCACAGGGTGGGAGAGACCCAGTACTTC	CASSHRVGETQYF	TRBV5-1	.	TRBJ2-5	.
TGCGCCAGCAGCCTAGGACAGGGCGCCGGGGAGCTGTTTTTT	CASSLGQGAGELFF	TRBV5-1	many	TRBJ2-2	TRBD1
TGTGCCAGCAGCTCACAGATAGGGACTGAAGCTTTCTTT	CASSSQIGTEAFF	TRBV7-2	few	TRBJ1-1	.
TGCAGCGTTGAAGATCTAGCGGGAGCAGTCAATGAGCAGTTCTTC	CSVEDLAGAVNEQFF	TRBV29-1	few	TRBJ2-1	TRBD2
TGCGCCAGCAGTGATGGGGGGTCCCTCCTCTCCTACGAGCAGTACTTC	CASSDGGSLLSYEQYF	TRBV10-2	few	TRBJ2-7	.
TGTGCCAGCAGCCCACAGGCAGGGCGGGTTTGGGAGGCTTTCTTT	CASSPQAGRVWEAFF	TRBV28	few	TRBJ1-1	.
TGCGCCAGCAGGTCCGGGACTGGGAGCACAGATACGCAGTATTTT	CASRSGTGSTDTQYF	TRBV5-1	once	TRBJ2-3	.
TGCAGTGCTTGGGACAGGGGGTTTTACGAGCAGTACTTC	CSAWDRGFYEQYF	TRBV20-1	.	TRBJ2-7	TRBD1
TGCAGTGCTAGAGATCCAGCGGGACAGCCCTACGAGCAGTACTTC	CSARDPAGQPYEQYF	TRBV20-1	.	TRBJ2-7	.
TGCAGTGCTAGAGATAGCGGGGAAAGCTCCTACAATGAGCAGTTCTTC	CSARDSGESSYNEQFF	TRBV20-1	few	TRBJ2-1	TRBD2
TGCGCCAGCAGCCAAGATGGACAGGTGGAGTCAGATACGCAGTATTTT	CASSQDGQVESDTQYF	TRBV4-3	few	TRBJ2-3	TRBD1
TGTGCCAGCAGCTTAGGGGGACTAGCAATAGATACGCAGTATTTT	CASSLGGLAIDTQYF	TRBV7-2	.	TRBJ2-3	TRBD2
TGTGCCAGCAGTGAGGGACAGCCGAGAGGCTACACCTTC	CASSEGQPRGYTF	TRBV6-2/TRBV6-3	.	TRBJ1-2	TRBD1
TGTGCCAGCTCAGCCACAGGGGGCACGTTCTTC	CASSATGGTFF	TRBV18	.	TRBJ2-1	TRBD1
TGCAGTGCTAGAGGAAGGTCCGCCGTCACTGAGCAGTTCTTC	CSARGRSAVTEQFF	TRBV20-1	few	TRBJ2-1	.
TGTGCCATCAGTGGGTCGAGGGGCTTGGGTGGCACCGGGGAGCTGTTTTTT	CAISGSRGLGGTGELFF	TRBV10-3	.	TRBJ2-2	.
TGTGCCAGCTCACCACCGTCCAGGGGTCAAGAGACCCAGTACTTC	CASSPPSRGQETQYF	TRBV18	few	TRBJ2-5	.
TGCAGTGCTAGAGACTTCAAAACCTACGAGCAGTACTTC	CSARDFKTYEQYF	TRBV20-1	few	TRBJ2-7	.